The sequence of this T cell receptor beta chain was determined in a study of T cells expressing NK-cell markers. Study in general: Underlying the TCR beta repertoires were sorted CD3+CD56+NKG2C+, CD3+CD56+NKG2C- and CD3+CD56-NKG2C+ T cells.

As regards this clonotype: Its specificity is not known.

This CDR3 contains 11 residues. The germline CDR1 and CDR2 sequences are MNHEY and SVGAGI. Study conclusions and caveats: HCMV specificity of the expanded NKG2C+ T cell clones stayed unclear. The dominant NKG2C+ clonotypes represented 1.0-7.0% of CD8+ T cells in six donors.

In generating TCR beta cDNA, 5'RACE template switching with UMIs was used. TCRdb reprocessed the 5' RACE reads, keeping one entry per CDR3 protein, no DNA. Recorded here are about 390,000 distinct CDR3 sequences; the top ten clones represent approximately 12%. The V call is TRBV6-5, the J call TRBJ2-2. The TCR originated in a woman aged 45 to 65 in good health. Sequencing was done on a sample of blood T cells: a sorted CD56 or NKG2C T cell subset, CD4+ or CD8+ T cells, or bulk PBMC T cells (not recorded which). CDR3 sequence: CASSEGGELFF.